Each of the 19 T cell receptor beta chains below was sequenced from the same sample in a study of blood T cells in healthy people across ages. Sample-barcoded 5' priming and a J-beta primer mix drove a second PCR of 7 to 11 cycles. In TCRdb, the 5' RACE reads were re-called with MiXCR into one record per CDR3 protein. The repertoire has 750,000 to 950,000 distinct CDR3 sequences, roughly 28% of them found once; the top ten carry approximately 10%. This same sample was also part of a study on T cells of mothers and their children.

Specimen: blood. These receptors all come from a woman in her thirties or forties in good health.

A single count supports this clonotype. One end of the junction fails to match germline, which may point to a read error. The chain has TRBV6-5 and TRBJ2-2; TRBD2 is a possible D gene (5 bases). The CDR3 loop spans 16 amino acids. Germline V gene data show CDR1 as MNHEY and CDR2 as SVGAGI. In DNA, the CDR3 is TGTGCCTGCAGTTACGAGGGCACGGTAAACACCGGGGAGCTGTTTTTT. Translating it yields CACSYEGTVNTGELFF.

The genes are TRBV7-2 and TRBJ1-1; D gene ambiguous. The CDR3 covers 14 residues. The germline CDR1 and CDR2 sequences are SGHTA and FQGNSA. V was cut by 6 bases and J by 2 bases, with 13 bases left in between. The CDR3 loop reads CASRVVNDNTEAFF. CDR3 DNA sequence: TGTGCCAGCAGGGTCGTCAATGATAACACTGAAGCTTTCTTT.

CDR3 protein: CASSSGTFNTEAFF. The CDR3 DNA is TGTGCCAGCAGTTCTGGGACGTTCAACACTGAAGCTTTCTTT. This sequence joins TRBV12-3 or TRBV12-4 and TRBJ1-1; D might be TRBD1 (5 bases). CDR3 length: 14 amino acids. V lost 4 bases to trimming and J lost 2 bases, with 11 bases between them.

This clonotype was seen more than once but under ten times. This sequence joins TRBV3-1 and TRBJ2-1; 8 bases fit TRBD2. The CDR3 runs to 13 residues. The germline CDR1 and CDR2 sequences are LGHDT and YNNKEL (reference sequence). The CDR3 DNA follows: TGTGCTACGGTCGGACTAGCCCACAATGAGCAGTTCTTC. This encodes CATVGLAHNEQFF.

This clonotype has more than one count but fewer than ten. CDR3 in DNA: TGTGCCAGCAGTCCCCCCCAGGGGGCGCCTCCCGGGGAGCTGTTTTTT. Translation gives CASSPPQGAPPGELFF. The rearrangement links TRBV27 to TRBJ2-2; TRBD1 matches 8 bases. Trimming removed 5 bases from V and 6 bases from J; junction bases left unmatched: 11. Germline loops: CDR1 MNHEY, CDR2 SMNVEV (reference sequence). The length of the CDR3 is 16 residues.

The J gene is TRBJ1-2, the V gene TRBV12-5; D is unclear. V lost 1 base and J lost 8, with 11 bases in between. Germline values: CDR1 LGHNT, CDR2 FRNRAP. The CDR3 loop spans 13 amino acids. The DNA for the CDR3 is TGTGCTAGTGGTTTGGGACCCTACGGAGGCTACACCTTC. Protein product: CASGLGPYGGYTF.

The chain recombines TRBV3-1 with TRBJ2-5; D possibly corresponds to TRBD1 (5 bases). The germline V gene encodes CDR1 LGHDT and CDR2 YNNKEL (reference sequence). The CDR3 runs to 15 residues. Trimming pared 0 bases from V and 3 bases from J, leaving 11 bases between. The CDR3: CASSQDWQGKETQYF. The CDR3 coding sequence is TGTGCCAGCAGCCAAGATTGGCAGGGAAAAGAGACCCAGTACTTC.

DNA of the CDR3: TGTGCCAGCAGCCGACGGCCCCGGGGGGATTCACCCCTCCACTTT. Its translation: CASSRRPRGDSPLHF. J is TRBJ1-6 and V is TRBV27; TRBD1 is a possible D gene (5 bases). The germline V gene encodes CDR1 MNHEY and CDR2 SMNVEV (reference sequence). Trimming took off 6 bases at V and 8 bases at J, with 17 bases between the two ends. The CDR3 runs 15 residues.

The chain links TRBV6-5 to TRBJ2-7; no clear D. Trimming stripped 0 bases from V and 2 bases from J, with 5 bases between. The CDR3 runs to 13 residues. Germline loops: CDR1 MNHEY, CDR2 SVGAGI. In DNA, the CDR3 is TGTGCCAGCAGTTACTCTGTCGCCTACGAGCAGTACTTC. It translates to CASSYSVAYEQYF.

This chain joins TRBV28 and TRBJ2-4; 13 positions match TRBD2. Germline V gene data show CDR1 as MDHEN and CDR2 as SYDVKM. V dropped 8 bases and J dropped 13; count of bases not matched to a gene: 14. The CDR3 consists of 15 residues. The CDR3 DNA follows: TGTGCCAGCCGGACTAGCGGGGGCCGGCACAATGAGCAGTACTTC. It specifies CASRTSGGRHNEQYF.

This chain links TRBV20-1 with TRBJ2-1; D is perhaps TRBD1 (6 bases). V was pared by 3 bases and J by 4 bases, with 16 bases between. This CDR3 comprises 15 residues. Germline V lookup: CDR1 DFQATT, CDR2 SNEGSKA (reference sequence). The CDR3 loop reads CSASQGNRVYNEQFF. Written as DNA, the CDR3 is TGCAGTGCTAGCCAGGGGAACAGGGTATACAATGAGCAGTTCTTC.

The V gene is TRBV20-1, the J gene TRBJ1-6; tentatively, D is TRBD1 (5 bases). CDR3 length: 13 amino acids. Germline CDR1 DFQATT, CDR2 SNEGSKA (reference sequence). Trimming left V 0 bases short and J 7 bases short, with 7 bases between. CDR3 coding DNA: TGCAGTGCTAGAGACAGGGCCAATTCACCCCTCCACTTT. This translates into CSARDRANSPLHF.

This clonotype was seen repeatedly, ten times or more. Here the CDR3 reads CASSPGGYSYEQYF. CDR3 DNA: TGTGCCAGCAGCCCTGGGGGTTACTCCTACGAGCAGTACTTC. The chain couples TRBV7-9 to TRBJ2-7; TRBD1 or TRBD2 may be the D gene (5 bases each). The CDR3 runs 14 residues. V shed 5 bases and J shed 0 bases, with 11 bases lying between them. Per germline, CDR1 SEHNR and CDR2 FQNEAQ (reference sequence). The full variable domain, in which reference TRBV7-9 and TRBJ2-7 provide the parts outside the CDR3, is DTGVSQNPRHKITKRGQNVTFRCDPISEHNRLYWYRQTLGQGPEFLTYFQNEAQLEKSRLLSDRFSAERPKGSFSTLEIQRTEQGDSAMYLCASSPGGYSYEQYFGPGTRLTVT.

This rearrangement joins TRBV7-9 to TRBJ2-1; 12 nucleotides line up with TRBD1. The CDR3 sequence is 16 residues long. J was trimmed by 9 bases and V by 4 bases; bases with no gene match: 10. Germline V gene lookup returns CDR1 SEHNR and CDR2 FQNEAQ (reference sequence). Here the CDR3 reads CASSSLPGQGAVEQFF. CDR3 sequence (DNA): TGTGCCAGCAGCTCTCTACCGGGACAGGGGGCAGTTGAGCAGTTCTTC. The entire variable domain, with the rest obtained from reference TRBV7-9 and TRBJ2-1, is as follows: DTGVSQNPRHKITKRGQNVTFRCDPISEHNRLYWYRQTLGQGPEFLTYFQNEAQLEKSRLLSDRFSAERPKGSFSTLEIQRTEQGDSAMYLCASSSLPGQGAVEQFFGPGTRLTVL.

Ten or more counts support this clonotype. The rearrangement links TRBV4-3 to TRBJ2-1, with 8 bases aligning to TRBD1. Germline loops: CDR1 LGHNA, CDR2 YSLEER. V lost 0 bases, J lost 0 bases, and 1 base stayed unmatched. The CDR3 spans 16 residues. CDR3 protein: CASSQDGTGSYNEQFF. The CDR3 DNA is TGCGCCAGCAGCCAAGATGGGACAGGCTCCTACAATGAGCAGTTCTTC.

This clonotype was observed many times. This may be a read error: a much more frequent sequence differs by one nucleotide. This chain uses TRBV4-1 with TRBJ2-7; no firm D call. Germline V gene sequence: CDR1 MGHRA, CDR2 YSYEKL. V shed 4 bases and J shed 2 bases, with 9 bases lying between them. The CDR3 extends over 13 amino acids. CDR3 loop: CASSPTETYEQYF. For the CDR3, the DNA is TGCGCCAGCAGCCCGACGGAGACCTACGAGCAGTACTTC.

This clonotype was counted many times. The chain couples TRBV29-1 to TRBJ1-1, with a tentative D call TRBD1 (6 bases). The germline V gene has CDR1 SQVTM and CDR2 ANQGSEA. With 6 bases removed from V and 1 base from J, the gap between germline ends came to 12 bases. The CDR3 has 13 amino acids. CDR3 region: CSVRSTGNTEAFF. The CDR3, as DNA: TGCAGCGTCCGTTCGACAGGGAACACTGAAGCTTTCTTT.

This clonotype was detected ten times or more. The chain recombines TRBV5-4 with TRBJ2-5; 11 bases are shared with TRBD1. CDR1 SGHNT and CDR2 YYREEE come from the germline V gene (reference sequence). V shed 0 bases and J 5 bases; nucleotides not matched to a gene: 18. The CDR3 spans 20 residues. The CDR3 bases are TGTGCCAGCAGCTTGGATTCTATCTTTCGGACAGGGGGCTTTCGGGAGACCCAGTACTTC. Translation gives CASSLDSIFRTGGFRETQYF.

The rearrangement links TRBV6-2 or TRBV6-3 to TRBJ1-2; D remains ambiguous. Germline V gene sequence: CDR1 MNHEY, CDR2 SVGEGT. Trimming removed 2 bases at V and 4 bases at J, with 11 bases between. The CDR3 spans 14 residues. The CDR3 coding sequence is TGTGCCAGCAGTTACCTTGAGACGGGCTATGGCTACACCTTC. Translated: CASSYLETGYGYTF.